This T cell receptor beta chain was captured by sequencing in a study of Tregs in tolerant kidney transplant recipients. Notes on the study in general: Few patients were studied, so findings need validation in larger groups.

This clone was observed once. Its antigen is still unknown. Profiled with immunoSEQ multiplex PCR; TCRdb holds only in-frame clones, not every one. The sample carries around 50,000 clones, approximately 89% recorded once. The V gene's germline CDR1 is LGHNT and CDR2 FRNRAP. This CDR3 spans 13 amino acids. Trimming left V 2 bases short and J 5 bases short, with 9 bases between. Recipients received nonmyeloablative bone marrow transplants from related graft donors, with transient mixed chimerism. The sequencing used CD8+ T cells from blood (PBMCs), collected 12 months after the transplant. The chain recombines TRBV12-5 with TRBJ2-5; D is undetermined. The clonotype originates from a human patient who received a combined kidney and bone marrow transplant. Some T cells could come from the graft donor. The CDR3 reads CASGLHSRETQYF. CDR3 coding DNA: TGTGCTAGTGGTTTGCATTCCCGGGAGACCCAGTACTTC. Combining the CDR3 with reference TRBV12-5 and TRBJ2-5 gives the whole variable domain DARVTQTPRHKVTEMGQEVTMRCQPILGHNTVFWYRQTMMQGLELLAYFRNRAPLDDSGMPKDRFSAEMPDATLATLKIQPSEPRDSAVYFCASGLHSRETQYFGPGTRLLVL.